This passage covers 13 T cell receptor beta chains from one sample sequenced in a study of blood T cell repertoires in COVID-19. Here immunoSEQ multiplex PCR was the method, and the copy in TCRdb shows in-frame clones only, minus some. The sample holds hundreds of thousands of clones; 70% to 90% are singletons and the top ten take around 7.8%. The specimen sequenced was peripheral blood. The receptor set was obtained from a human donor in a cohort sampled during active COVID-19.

CDR3 residues: CASSPRLENTGELFF. CDR3 nucleotides: TGTGCCAGCAGCCCCCGACTAGAGAACACCGGGGAGCTGTTTTTT. J is TRBJ2-2 and V is TRBV3-1 (or the pseudogene TRBV3-2); weak D call: TRBD2 (6 bases). The CDR3 runs 15 residues. CDR1 and CDR2 (germline): LGHDT, YNNKEL (reference sequence). The germline V and J ends were trimmed by 4 bases and 1 base, with 10 bases remaining between them.

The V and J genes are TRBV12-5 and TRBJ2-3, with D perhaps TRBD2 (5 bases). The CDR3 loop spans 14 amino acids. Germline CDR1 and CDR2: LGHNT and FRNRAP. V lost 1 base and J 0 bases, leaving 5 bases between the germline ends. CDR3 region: CASGLGTSTDTQYF. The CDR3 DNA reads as TGTGCTAGTGGTTTGGGGACTAGCACAGATACGCAGTATTTT.

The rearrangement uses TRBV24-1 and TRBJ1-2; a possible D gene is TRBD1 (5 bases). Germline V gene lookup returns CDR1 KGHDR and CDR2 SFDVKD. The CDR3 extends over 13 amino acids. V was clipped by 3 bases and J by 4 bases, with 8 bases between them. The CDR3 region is CATSDPTVYGYTF. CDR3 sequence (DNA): TGTGCCACCAGTGATCCGACAGTCTATGGCTACACCTTC.

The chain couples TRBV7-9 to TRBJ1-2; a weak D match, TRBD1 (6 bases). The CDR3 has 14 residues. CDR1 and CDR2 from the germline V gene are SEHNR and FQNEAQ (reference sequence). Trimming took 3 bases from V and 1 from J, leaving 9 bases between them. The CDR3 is CASSLTGLNYGYTF. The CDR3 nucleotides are TGTGCCAGCAGCTTGACAGGACTTAACTATGGCTACACCTTC. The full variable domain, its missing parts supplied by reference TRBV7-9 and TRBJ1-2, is DTGVSQNPRHKITKRGQNVTFRCDPISEHNRLYWYRQTLGQGPEFLTYFQNEAQLEKSRLLSDRFSAERPKGSFSTLEIQRTEQGDSAMYLCASSLTGLNYGYTFGSGTRLTVV.

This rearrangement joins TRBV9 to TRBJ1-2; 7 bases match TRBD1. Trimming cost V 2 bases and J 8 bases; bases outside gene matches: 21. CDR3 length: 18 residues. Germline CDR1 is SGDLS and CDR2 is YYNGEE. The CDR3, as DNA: TGTGCCAGCAGCGTTGACGTTTGGGGGACAGATACCTTCTACGGCTACACCTTC. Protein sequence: CASSVDVWGTDTFYGYTF.

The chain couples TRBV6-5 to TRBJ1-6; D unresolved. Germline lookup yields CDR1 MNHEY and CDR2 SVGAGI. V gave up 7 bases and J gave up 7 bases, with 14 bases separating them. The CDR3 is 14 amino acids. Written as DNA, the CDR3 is TGTGCCAGCACTTCACTCTCTACGAATTCACCCCTCCACTTT. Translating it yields CASTSLSTNSPLHF.

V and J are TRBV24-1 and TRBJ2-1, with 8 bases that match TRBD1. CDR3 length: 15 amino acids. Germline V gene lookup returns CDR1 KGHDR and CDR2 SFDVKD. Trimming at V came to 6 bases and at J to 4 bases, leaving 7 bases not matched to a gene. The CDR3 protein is CATSPTGQAYNEQFF. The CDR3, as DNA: TGTGCCACCAGTCCAACGGGACAGGCTTACAATGAGCAGTTCTTC.

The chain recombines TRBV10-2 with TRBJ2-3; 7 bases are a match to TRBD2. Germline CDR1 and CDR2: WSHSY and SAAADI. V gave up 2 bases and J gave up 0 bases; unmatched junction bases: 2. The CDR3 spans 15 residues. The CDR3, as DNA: TGCGCCAGCAGTGAGGGGGGGGTAAGCACAGATACGCAGTATTTT. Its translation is CASSEGGVSTDTQYF.

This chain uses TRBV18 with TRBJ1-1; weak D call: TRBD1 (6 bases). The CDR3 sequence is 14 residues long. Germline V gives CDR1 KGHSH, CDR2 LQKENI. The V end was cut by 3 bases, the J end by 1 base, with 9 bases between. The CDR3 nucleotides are TGTGCCAGCTCACCGGACAGAGGGAACACTGAAGCTTTCTTT. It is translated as CASSPDRGNTEAFF.

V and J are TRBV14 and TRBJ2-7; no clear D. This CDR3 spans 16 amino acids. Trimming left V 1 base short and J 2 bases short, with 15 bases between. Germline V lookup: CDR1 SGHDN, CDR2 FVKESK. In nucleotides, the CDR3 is TGTGCCAGCAGCCAAGTTACGATTGCGCTCACCTACGAGCAGTACTTC. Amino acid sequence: CASSQVTIALTYEQYF.

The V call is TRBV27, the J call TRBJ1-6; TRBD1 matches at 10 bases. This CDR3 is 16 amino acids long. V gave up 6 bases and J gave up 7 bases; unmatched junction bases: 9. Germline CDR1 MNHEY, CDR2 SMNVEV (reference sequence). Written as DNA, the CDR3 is TGTGCCAGCAGACTTGCCTCGGACAGGGGGAATTCACCCCTCCACTTT. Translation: CASRLASDRGNSPLHF.

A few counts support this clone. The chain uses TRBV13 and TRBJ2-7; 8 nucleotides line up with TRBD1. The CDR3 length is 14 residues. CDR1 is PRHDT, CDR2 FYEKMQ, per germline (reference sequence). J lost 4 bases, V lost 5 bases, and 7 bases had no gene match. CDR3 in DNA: TGTGCCAGCAGCACCAGGGGGCGTCTATACGAGCAGTACTTC. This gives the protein CASSTRGRLYEQYF.

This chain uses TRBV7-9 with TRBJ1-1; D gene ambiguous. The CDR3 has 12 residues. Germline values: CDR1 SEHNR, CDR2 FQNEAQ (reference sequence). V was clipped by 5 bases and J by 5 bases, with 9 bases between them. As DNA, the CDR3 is TGTGCCAGCAGCCTCGGGGAGACTGAAGCTTTCTTT. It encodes CASSLGETEAFF.